The 15 T cell receptor beta chains below come from one sample, sequenced in a study of T cell clonotyping in hematopoietic cell transplantation listed by TCRdb under 2021. The library came from the immunoSEQ multiplex PCR assay. Here the immuneACCESS table is served through TCRdb, limited to in-frame sequences with V and J called. Missing clones are a known gap in these copies; in checked studies unresolved V genes cover under half, and the rest lacks a known reason. Within this sample are some 1,900 clones, with approximately 93% of them counted one time only. About 3% of the sample is held by the ten biggest clonotypes. Per the publication, the time point label means: recipient sample about 28 days before transplant, after cytoreduction. The specimen comprised peripheral blood mononuclear cells, sampled before stem cell transplant. Receptor source: a woman between 50 and 59 years old with acute myeloid leukemia. Some clones in this sample may be carry-over from other donors' samples.

The chain employs TRBV10-3 and TRBJ1-1; perhaps TRBD1 as D (5 bases). V was cut by 6 bases and J by 5 bases, with 13 bases left in between. CDR1 is ENHRY, CDR2 SYGVKD, per germline. The CDR3 runs to 13 residues. Written as DNA, the CDR3 is TGTGCCATCAGCAGGGAGGGTAGGACTGAAGCTTTCTTT. The encoded protein is CAISREGRTEAFF.

The chain carries TRBV30 and TRBJ2-5; 11 bases align to TRBD2. CDR3 length: 14 amino acids. V lost 1 base to trimming and J lost 6 bases; unmatched junction nucleotides: 4. Germline V gene data show CDR1 as GTSNPN and CDR2 as SVGIG (reference sequence). This CDR3 reads CAWSATSGGQTQYF. The CDR3 DNA sequence: TGTGCCTGGAGTGCCACTAGCGGGGGACAGACCCAGTACTTC. Drawing the rest from reference TRBV30 and TRBJ2-5, the complete variable domain is SQTIHQWPATLVQPVGSPLSLECTVEGTSNPNLYWYRQAAGRGLQLLFYSVGIGQISSEVPQNLSASRPQDRQFILSSKKLLLSDSGFYLCAWSATSGGQTQYFGPGTRLLVL.

This clone was seen once. The genes are TRBV9 and TRBJ2-3, with 8 bases matching TRBD2. The germline CDR1 and CDR2 sequences are SGDLS and YYNGEE. The CDR3 covers 15 residues. With V trimmed by 7 bases and J by 2 bases, 9 bases remained unmatched. The CDR3 is CASEVGAGATDTQYF. CDR3 DNA sequence: TGTGCCAGCGAGGTGGGAGCGGGAGCCACAGATACGCAGTATTTT.

The genes are TRBV5-6 and TRBJ1-5; D ambiguous. Germline CDR1 is SGHDT and CDR2 is YYEEEE. V lost 1 base and J lost 5, with 22 bases in between. The CDR3 contains 18 residues. CDR3 in amino acids: CASSLSRFRRPEDQPQHF. CDR3 nucleotide sequence: TGTGCCAGCAGCTTGAGCAGGTTCAGGAGACCCGAGGATCAGCCCCAGCATTTT.

This clone was detected a few times. The chain uses TRBV19 and TRBJ1-6; D unclear. Trimming removed 4 bases at V and 7 bases at J, with 11 bases between. Germline CDR1 and CDR2: LNHDA and SQIVND (reference sequence). This CDR3 is 14 amino acids long. CDR3 protein: CASSTAQRNSPLHF. DNA for the CDR3: TGTGCCAGTAGTACAGCGCAGAGAAATTCACCCCTCCACTTT.

This clone showed up just a few times. The CDR3 DNA is TGTGCCAGCAGCCCCCAGGGAAGAGTAGGATACACTGAAGCTTTCTTT. It translates to CASSPQGRVGYTEAFF. This rearrangement joins TRBV7-6 to TRBJ1-1, with D tentatively TRBD1 (5 bases). The V gene's germline CDR1 is SGHVS and CDR2 FNYEAQ. Trimming took 5 bases from V and 3 from J, leaving 19 bases between them. This CDR3 region has 16 residues.

CDR3 sequence: CASSFLAYNSPLHF. The CDR3 DNA sequence: TGTGCCAGCAGCTTCCTCGCCTATAATTCACCCCTCCACTTT. The chain joins TRBV2 to TRBJ1-6, with D hard to call. Trimming shortened V by 6 bases and J by 2 bases, and 8 bases separated the two germline ends. The CDR3 consists of 14 residues. From germline, CDR1 is SNHLY and CDR2 FYNNEI.

This chain joins TRBV7-9 and TRBJ2-7; D is possibly TRBD2 (6 bases). CDR1 and CDR2 from the germline V gene are SEHNR and FQNEAQ (reference sequence). V was clipped by 4 bases and J by 2 bases, with 21 bases between them. This CDR3 is 17 amino acids long. CDR3 region: CASSSGLEGTIPYEQYF. In DNA form, the CDR3 reads TGTGCCAGCAGCTCAGGCCTGGAGGGGACGATTCCCTACGAGCAGTACTTC.

The sample holds a few counts of this clone. The V call is TRBV5-1, the J call TRBJ2-2; 9 bases map to TRBD2. V gave up 1 base and J gave up 3 bases; unmatched junction bases: 7. The CDR3 consists of 17 residues. Looked up from germline, CDR1 is SGHRS and CDR2 is YFSETQ. CDR3 in amino acids: CASSLMAGGDYTGELFF. In DNA, the CDR3 is TGCGCCAGCAGCTTGATGGCGGGGGGGGATTACACCGGGGAGCTGTTTTTT.

The chain is built from TRBV27 and TRBJ1-6; no clear D. There are 12 residues in the CDR3. Germline CDR1 is MNHEY and CDR2 is SMNVEV (reference sequence). V was shortened by 5 bases and J by 6 bases, with 5 bases between the two germline ends. This chain's CDR3 is CASSQINSPLHF. The CDR3 nucleotides are TGTGCCAGCAGTCAAATTAATTCACCCCTCCACTTT.

The V and J genes are TRBV4-3 and TRBJ1-3; a weak D match, TRBD1 (5 bases). This CDR3 region has 18 residues. The germline gives CDR1 LGHNA, CDR2 YSLEER. Trimming pared 6 bases from V and 0 bases from J, leaving 21 bases between. Here the CDR3 DNA reads TGCGCCAGCAGTCTCGTTTTGGGGCTAGATTCCTCTGGAAACACCATATATTTT. This gives the protein CASSLVLGLDSSGNTIYF.

The chain combines TRBV18 with TRBJ2-3; 16 nucleotides line up with TRBD2. CDR3 length: 17 amino acids. Germline trimming cut 3 bases from V and 4 bases from J; bases unmatched to any gene: 4. CDR1 and CDR2 from the germline V gene are KGHSH and LQKENI. The CDR3 nucleotides read TGTGCCAGCTCACCGGGACTAGCGGGGGGGCCGGCAGATACGCAGTATTTT. Translation gives CASSPGLAGGPADTQYF. Full variable domain (remainder filled in from reference TRBV18 and TRBJ2-3): NAGVMQNPRHLVRRRGQEARLRCSPMKGHSHVYWYRQLPEEGLKFMVYLQKENIIDESGMPKERFSAEFPKEGPSILRIQQVVRGDSAAYFCASSPGLAGGPADTQYFGPGTRLTVL.

V usage is TRBV7-6 and J usage is TRBJ2-5; D gene ambiguous. Germline V gene lookup returns CDR1 SGHVS and CDR2 FNYEAQ. With 7 bases removed from V and 3 bases from J, the gap between germline ends came to 3 bases. The CDR3 covers 10 residues. CDR3 region: CASKEETQYF. CDR3 coding DNA: TGTGCCAGCAAGGAAGAGACCCAGTACTTC.

The rearrangement uses TRBV2 and TRBJ2-7; possible D gene TRBD1, 6 bases. Looked up from germline, CDR1 is SNHLY and CDR2 is FYNNEI. The CDR3 is 13 amino acids. V was pared by 7 bases and J by 3 bases, with 13 bases between. The CDR3 DNA follows: TGTGCCAGCACCGAAGACAGGCTCTACGAGCAGTACTTC. It encodes CASTEDRLYEQYF.

The V call is TRBV7-2, the J call TRBJ1-5; the match to TRBD1 covers 8 bases. V was clipped by 1 base and J by 3 bases; unmatched bases: 2. The CDR3 runs 15 residues. The germline gives CDR1 SGHTA, CDR2 FQGNSA. The CDR3: CASSLDRGFNQPQHF. CDR3 sequence (DNA): TGTGCCAGCAGCTTAGACAGGGGGTTCAATCAGCCCCAGCATTTT.